Given below is one TCR beta chain in context. For the second PCR, which ran for roughly 7 to 11 cycles, a sample-barcoded 5' primer and a J-beta primer mix were used. TCRdb re-analysed the 5' RACE reads in MiXCR, keeping a single row per CDR3 protein. This sample has approximately 780,000 distinct CDR3 sequences, with approximately 24% found just once. Germline V CDR1 and CDR2: MNHEY, SVGAGI. The CDR3 totals 13 residues. V was shortened by 7 bases and J by 5 bases, with 14 bases between the two germline ends. This entry belongs to a study of blood T cells in healthy people across ages. These sequences were also reported in another study, on T cells of mothers and their children. As that study records: At a rate of around 1.4 ug per 15 ul, cDNA synthesis received all of the extracted RNA.

This TCR was recovered from a boy between 10 and 17 years old in good health. V and J are TRBV6-5 and TRBJ1-2; D remains unclear. Sequences were obtained from blood. Here the CDR3 DNA reads TGTGCCAGCAAGGAAGGGCTTGGGTATGGCTACACCTTC. Protein product: CASKEGLGYGYTF.